The next 26 T cell receptor beta chains were all read from a single sample in a study of cytomegalovirus exposure and HLA in healthy donors. Only in-frame clones appear in the TCRdb table, and some are missing; sequencing was by immunoSEQ multiplex PCR. The sample lists approximately 57,000 clones; 80% to 95% were seen once. The specimen sequenced was PBMCs. Every receptor here comes from a woman in her late teens or twenties in good health and CMV-seronegative.

Remarks on this clone: A read error may produce the germline difference seen at one junction end. The gene calls are TRBV5-6 and TRBJ2-4, with TRBD2 identical over 13 bases. Germline V gives CDR1 SGHDT, CDR2 YYEEEE. The CDR3 contains 15 residues. CDR3 sequence (DNA): TGTGCCAGCAGCTTTGTTGGGACTAGCGGGACCCCCGGGGACTTC. Encoded protein: CASSFVGTSGTPGDF.

This sequence joins TRBV13 and TRBJ2-1; 9 nucleotides agree with TRBD2. V lost 6 bases and J lost 4; bases outside the gene matches: 7. CDR1 and CDR2 (germline): PRHDT, FYEKMQ (reference sequence). This CDR3 is built from 15 residues. The CDR3 DNA follows: TGTGCCAGCAGTCTCCTGGCGGGGGGGTACAATGAGCAGTTCTTC. Protein sequence: CASSLLAGGYNEQFF.

This rearrangement joins TRBV10-2 to TRBJ2-1, with 7 bases lining up with TRBD2. The length of the CDR3 is 12 residues. CDR1 is WSHSY, CDR2 SAAADI, per germline. The junction had 5 bases not matched to a gene; V was cut back by 6 bases and J by 9 bases. The chain's CDR3 is CASSQGGLEQFF. Written as DNA, the CDR3 is TGCGCCAGCAGCCAGGGAGGGCTTGAGCAGTTCTTC.

This sequence joins TRBV5-4 and TRBJ1-5, with 10 nucleotides matching TRBD1. The CDR3 is 19 residues long. In germline, CDR1 is SGHNT, CDR2 YYREEE (reference sequence). The V gene end was trimmed by 3 bases and the J gene end by 7 bases; junction bases not matched to a gene: 19. The CDR3: CASSWKPGQGWPAEQPQHF. In DNA, the CDR3 is TGTGCCAGCAGCTGGAAACCGGGACAGGGGTGGCCGGCGGAACAGCCCCAGCATTTT.

The chain employs TRBV7-9 and TRBJ2-7; 7 positions agree with TRBD1. The CDR3 sequence is 12 residues long. Per the germline V gene, CDR1 is SEHNR and CDR2 is FQNEAQ (reference sequence). V lost 10 bases and J lost 5; bases outside the gene matches: 8. The CDR3 protein is CATYRGIHEQYF. DNA of the CDR3: TGTGCCACTTACAGGGGTATCCACGAGCAGTACTTC.

The chain couples TRBV19 to TRBJ1-5; TRBD1 agrees at 7 bases. The CDR3 runs 15 residues. From germline, CDR1 is LNHDA and CDR2 SQIVND (reference sequence). V shed 7 bases, J shed 5 bases, and the junction held 11 bases outside the gene matches. This CDR3 is CASKRTGEFDQPQHF. CDR3 bases: TGTGCCAGTAAAAGGACAGGAGAATTCGATCAGCCCCAGCATTTT.

The V gene is TRBV5-4, the J gene TRBJ2-3; D is possibly TRBD2 (6 bases). V gave up 0 bases and J gave up 2 bases, with 13 bases separating them. CDR3 size: 16 residues. Per the germline V gene, CDR1 is SGHNT and CDR2 is YYREEE (reference sequence). The CDR3 bases are TGTGCCAGCAGCTTGGGGGTCGGGAGACACACAGATACGCAGTATTTT. The encoded protein is CASSLGVGRHTDTQYF.

The chain links TRBV4-3 to TRBJ2-1, with D possibly being TRBD2 (5 bases). The CDR3 extends over 15 amino acids. Germline lookup yields CDR1 LGHNA and CDR2 YSLEER. The germline V and J ends were trimmed by 0 bases and 4 bases, with 10 bases remaining between them. The chain's CDR3 is CASSQDRESYNEQFF. Here the CDR3 DNA reads TGCGCCAGCAGCCAAGATAGGGAGTCATACAATGAGCAGTTCTTC.

V gene TRBV2 combines with J gene TRBJ2-5, with D unresolved. Germline V gives CDR1 SNHLY, CDR2 FYNNEI. The V gene lost 11 bases and the J gene lost 2 bases, with 12 bases spanning the gap. CDR3 size: 12 residues. The CDR3 protein is CAGRLDQETQYF. The CDR3 DNA reads as TGTGCCGGAAGACTGGATCAAGAGACCCAGTACTTC.

This chain connects TRBV7-2 to TRBJ1-2, with TRBD1 matching over 10 bases. The CDR3 length is 15 residues. In germline, CDR1 is SGHTA, CDR2 FQGNSA. V lost 5 bases to trimming and J lost 6 bases; unmatched junction nucleotides: 9. The CDR3 coding sequence is TGTGCCAGCAGCCCTCGGACAGGGGGAGGGGATGGCTACACCTTC. It specifies CASSPRTGGGDGYTF.

J is TRBJ2-5 and V is TRBV6-1, with no clear D. V lost 6 bases to trimming and J lost 4 bases, with 12 bases between them. The CDR3 runs 13 residues. Germline V gives CDR1 MNHNS, CDR2 SASEGT. Written as DNA, the CDR3 is TGTGCCAGCAGACCGGGTTTTCGAGAGACCCAGTACTTC. Translated: CASRPGFRETQYF.

V usage is TRBV4-3 and J usage is TRBJ2-2, with 8 bases identical to TRBD2. Unmatched junction bases numbered 11, after V lost 3 bases and J lost 5 bases. Germline V gene data show CDR1 as LGHNA and CDR2 as YSLEER. The CDR3 extends over 17 amino acids. CDR3 in amino acids: CASSQRGSGGPTGELFF. Here the CDR3 DNA reads TGCGCCAGCAGCCAGCGAGGGTCGGGAGGGCCGACCGGGGAGCTGTTTTTT.

V and J are TRBV7-3 and TRBJ2-1; 7 bases are a match to TRBD1. The CDR3 runs to 16 residues. Germline values: CDR1 SGHTA, CDR2 FQGTGA. The V gene end was trimmed by 2 bases and the J gene end by 2 bases; junction bases not matched to a gene: 6. In DNA, the CDR3 is TGTGCCAGCAGCTTAGTGACGGGACAGACCTACAATGAGCAGTTCTTC. It is translated as CASSLVTGQTYNEQFF.

V usage is TRBV5-1 and J usage is TRBJ1-2; D possibly corresponds to TRBD1 (6 bases). CDR1 and CDR2 (germline): SGHRS, YFSETQ. The CDR3 length is 14 residues. V lost 4 bases to trimming and J lost 5 bases, with 15 bases between them. For the CDR3, the DNA is TGCGCCAGCAGCCCTGAAGGGGGTGAGTATGGCTACACCTTC. As protein: CASSPEGGEYGYTF.

This chain joins TRBV4-1 and TRBJ2-6, with 8 positions matching TRBD1. This CDR3 has 18 residues. V was pared by 3 bases and J by 2 bases, with 9 bases of the junction left unmatched. The germline V gene has CDR1 MGHRA and CDR2 YSYEKL. The CDR3 is CASSHLGQGRAGANVLTF. In nucleotides, the CDR3 is TGCGCCAGCAGCCACTTAGGACAGGGAAGAGCTGGGGCCAACGTCCTGACTTTC.

The V gene is TRBV18, the J gene TRBJ1-1; possibly TRBD1 for D (5 bases). The V end lost 0 bases, the J end lost 6 bases, and 14 bases lay between the germline ends. The CDR3 sequence is 15 residues long. Germline loops: CDR1 KGHSH, CDR2 LQKENI. The CDR3 region is CASSPPVGAGAEAFF. In DNA, the CDR3 is TGTGCCAGCTCACCACCCGTAGGGGCAGGTGCTGAAGCTTTCTTT.

The chain recombines TRBV7-2 with TRBJ2-3; D perhaps matches TRBD1 (7 bases). The V end was cut by 3 bases, the J end by 4 bases, with 14 bases between. The CDR3 is 15 amino acids. Germline CDR1 and CDR2: SGHTA and FQGNSA. CDR3 region: CASSFGSRGADTQYF. CDR3 nucleotide sequence: TGTGCCAGCAGCTTCGGGAGCAGGGGGGCAGATACGCAGTATTTT.

This clone was observed a handful of times. V and J are TRBV5-4 and TRBJ1-1; D unclear. The germline V gene encodes CDR1 SGHNT and CDR2 YYREEE (reference sequence). Trimming stripped 7 bases from V and 5 bases from J, with 9 bases between. The CDR3 loop spans 11 amino acids. The CDR3 here is CASGGRTEAFF. CDR3 bases: TGTGCCAGCGGCGGGCGTACTGAAGCTTTCTTT.

The rearrangement uses TRBV9 and TRBJ2-7, with D perhaps TRBD1 (6 bases). Trimming removed 2 bases from V and 3 bases from J, with 9 bases in between. This CDR3 spans 13 amino acids. Germline V gives CDR1 SGDLS, CDR2 YYNGEE. The CDR3 here is CASSVAQGYEQYF. CDR3 nucleotides: TGTGCCAGCAGCGTCGCACAGGGCTACGAGCAGTACTTC.

This CDR3 is CASSVGSGGAPGELFF. The CDR3, as DNA: TGTGCCAGCAGCGTAGGAAGCGGGGGGGCTCCCGGGGAGCTGTTTTTT. This chain links TRBV9 with TRBJ2-2, with TRBD2 matching over 10 bases. Looked up from germline, CDR1 is SGDLS and CDR2 is YYNGEE. The V gene end was trimmed by 0 bases and the J gene end by 6 bases; junction bases not matched to a gene: 5. The CDR3 runs to 16 residues.

The chain combines TRBV2 with TRBJ1-1; 10 bases match TRBD1. CDR3 length: 13 amino acids. CDR1 SNHLY and CDR2 FYNNEI come from the germline V gene. Germline trimming cut 6 bases from V and 5 bases from J; bases unmatched to any gene: 3. CDR3 bases: TGTGCCAGCAGGGGGACAGGGGAAACTGAAGCTTTCTTT. Its protein product is CASRGTGETEAFF.

The V gene is TRBV7-8, the J gene TRBJ1-2; TRBD1 might be the D (5 bases). The CDR3 loop spans 15 amino acids. Germline V gene sequence: CDR1 SGHVS, CDR2 FQNEAQ. The V gene lost 2 bases and the J gene lost 7 bases, with 17 bases spanning the gap. The CDR3 sequence is CASSLSRGDAGGYTF. As DNA, the CDR3 is TGTGCCAGCAGCTTAAGTCGGGGGGACGCAGGTGGCTACACCTTC.

The CDR3 protein is CASSGTTNTGELFF. The CDR3 nucleotides are TGTGCCAGCAGCGGGACAACGAACACCGGGGAGCTGTTTTTT. The V and J genes are TRBV9 and TRBJ2-2, with D possibly TRBD1 on 5 matching bases. Germline CDR1 reads SGDLS; CDR2 reads YYNGEE. V was clipped by 3 bases and J by 0 bases, with 6 bases between them. The CDR3 covers 14 residues.

This clone was recorded only once. CDR3 bases: TGCGCCAGCAATCAGGGATCGGGGAACACTGAAGCTTTCTTT. The encoded protein is CASNQGSGNTEAFF. V gene TRBV10-1 combines with J gene TRBJ1-1; maybe TRBD1 (5 bases). There are 14 residues in the CDR3. Germline-derived CDR1 and CDR2 are WNHNN and SYGVQD (reference sequence). Trimming removed 7 bases at V and 1 base at J, with 13 bases between.

The V and J genes are TRBV30 and TRBJ1-1, with 8 bases that match TRBD1. V lost 2 bases, J lost 6 bases, and 5 bases stayed unmatched. CDR3 size: 13 residues. The germline V gene has CDR1 GTSNPN and CDR2 SVGIG (reference sequence). The CDR3 sequence is CAWSLGQGAEAFF. In DNA form, the CDR3 reads TGTGCCTGGAGTTTAGGACAGGGAGCTGAAGCTTTCTTT. Full variable domain (rest looked up from reference TRBV30 and TRBJ1-1): SQTIHQWPATLVQPVGSPLSLECTVEGTSNPNLYWYRQAAGRGLQLLFYSVGIGQISSEVPQNLSASRPQDRQFILSSKKLLLSDSGFYLCAWSLGQGAEAFFGQGTRLTVV.

This chain links TRBV2 with TRBJ1-1; TRBD1 matches 7 bases. The CDR3 contains 14 residues. Germline V gene lookup returns CDR1 SNHLY and CDR2 FYNNEI. The ends lost 7 bases at V and 2 bases at J; junction bases unmatched: 7. CDR3: CASTRTGSNTEAFF. The CDR3 DNA reads as TGTGCCAGCACAAGGACAGGTTCCAACACTGAAGCTTTCTTT.